This TCR beta chain stems from a study of blood T cell repertoires in COVID-19. V trimming: 2 bases; J trimming: 9 bases; junction bases outside the gene matches: 5. Germline CDR1 SGHRS, CDR2 YFSETQ. The CDR3 has 12 residues. The table came from immunoSEQ multiplex PCR; TCRdb's copy has only in-frame clones and leaves some out. The data hold around 140,000 clones, with 86% observed a single time. The chain joins TRBV5-1 to TRBJ2-7, with TRBD2 identical over 7 bases. Input material: peripheral blood. This TCR came from a woman aged 60 to 75 with acute or convalescent COVID-19. CDR3 protein: CASSFPGLLQYF. CDR3 nucleotides: TGCGCCAGCAGCTTTCCGGGACTATTGCAGTACTTC. The complete variable domain, with remaining parts taken from reference TRBV5-1 and TRBJ2-7, reads KAGVTQTPRYLIKTRGQQVTLSCSPISGHRSVSWYQQTPGQGLQFLFEYFSETQRNKGNFPGRFSGRQFSNSRSEMNVSTLELGDSALYLCASSFPGLLQYFGPGTRLTVT.